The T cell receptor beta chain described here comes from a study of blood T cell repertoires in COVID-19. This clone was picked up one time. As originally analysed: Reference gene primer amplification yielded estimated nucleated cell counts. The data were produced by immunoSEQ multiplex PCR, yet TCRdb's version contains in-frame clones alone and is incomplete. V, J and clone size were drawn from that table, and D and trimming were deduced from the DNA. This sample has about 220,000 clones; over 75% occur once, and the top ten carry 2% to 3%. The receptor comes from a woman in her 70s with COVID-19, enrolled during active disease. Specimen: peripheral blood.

CDR3 protein: CASSQDAGNYGYTF. Written as DNA, the CDR3 is TGCGCCAGCAGCCAAGACGCAGGGAACTATGGCTACACCTTC. This chain links TRBV4-3 with TRBJ1-2, with D maybe TRBD1 (5 bases). CDR3 length equals 14 residues. V was cut by 0 bases and J by 2 bases, with 7 bases left in between. Germline CDR1 is LGHNA and CDR2 is YSLEER.